Below are 15 T cell receptor beta chains sequenced from a single sample in a study of technical replicates of blood from a few donors. Using immunoSEQ multiplex PCR, the repertoire was profiled, and TCRdb retains in-frame clones only, with some absent. The sample consists of tens of thousands of clones, approximately 90% of them appearing once. Sequences were obtained from T cells isolated from PBMCs. These receptors came from a human donor in good health.

The V call is TRBV13, the J call TRBJ2-5; TRBD1 might be the D (5 bases). V gave up 5 bases and J gave up 7 bases, with 20 bases separating them. There are 15 residues in the CDR3. Germline V lookup: CDR1 PRHDT, CDR2 FYEKMQ (reference sequence). Here the CDR3 reads CASSPGHQNLGTQYF. The CDR3 DNA follows: TGTGCCAGCAGCCCAGGACACCAGAATTTGGGGACCCAGTACTTC.

The chain has TRBV19 and TRBJ1-2; D might be TRBD1 (6 bases). This CDR3 has 18 residues. Germline CDR1 LNHDA, CDR2 SQIVND (reference sequence). The V end was cut by 4 bases, the J end by 1 base, with 22 bases between. The CDR3: CASSNLRQDSAFNYGYTF. The CDR3 bases are TGTGCCAGTAGTAATCTAAGACAGGACTCTGCTTTTAACTATGGCTACACCTTC.

About this clone: Germline is not matched at one junction end, which may reflect a read error. The rearrangement links TRBV7-7 to TRBJ2-7, with 7 positions matching TRBD1. Germline loops: CDR1 SSHAT, CDR2 FNYEAQ (reference sequence). This CDR3 region has 14 residues. The CDR3: CASSPRTGSYEQYF. CDR3 nucleotide sequence: TGTGCTAGCAGCCCCCGGACAGGTTCCTACGAGCAGTACTTC.

The rearrangement links TRBV27 to TRBJ2-7; 9 bases match TRBD1. V trimming: 3 bases; J trimming: 2 bases; junction bases outside the gene matches: 5. From germline, CDR1 is MNHEY and CDR2 SMNVEV (reference sequence). The CDR3 consists of 15 residues. The CDR3 loop is CASSFGQGQPYEQYF. The CDR3 DNA follows: TGTGCCAGCAGTTTTGGACAGGGGCAACCCTACGAGCAGTACTTC.

This sequence joins TRBV10-3 and TRBJ2-1, with 12 bases that match TRBD2. There are 15 residues in the CDR3. Germline V gene sequence: CDR1 ENHRY, CDR2 SYGVKD. The V gene end was trimmed by 5 bases and the J gene end by 4 bases; junction bases not matched to a gene: 3. This CDR3 reads CAISPTSGGYNEQFF. CDR3 bases: TGTGCCATCAGTCCGACTAGCGGGGGATACAATGAGCAGTTCTTC.

V and J are TRBV29-1 and TRBJ2-5; possible D gene TRBD2, 5 bases. The V end lost 6 bases, the J end lost 5 bases, and 10 bases lay between the germline ends. CDR3 length: 11 amino acids. The V gene's germline CDR1 is SQVTM and CDR2 ANQGSEA. DNA of the CDR3: TGCAGCGTGGGCCCGGGGGAGACCCAGTACTTC. Translation: CSVGPGETQYF.

V and J are TRBV10-3 and TRBJ1-2, with D tentatively TRBD1 (6 bases). Looked up from germline, CDR1 is ENHRY and CDR2 is SYGVKD. Trimming took off 0 bases at V and 11 bases at J, with 22 bases between the two ends. The CDR3 extends over 16 amino acids. The CDR3 bases are TGTGCCATCAGTGAGTCAGGGGGATTGAGGCCCGGCTTATACACCTTC. This codes for CAISESGGLRPGLYTF.

The chain has TRBV6-5 and TRBJ2-5; 9 bases match TRBD1. V lost 6 bases and J lost 2; bases outside the gene matches: 7. The CDR3 extends over 15 amino acids. Germline loops: CDR1 MNHEY, CDR2 SVGAGI. CDR3 residues: CASSADRGLQETQYF. The DNA for the CDR3 is TGTGCCAGCAGCGCGGACAGGGGCTTACAAGAGACCCAGTACTTC.

The J gene is TRBJ2-1, the V gene TRBV23-1; 11 nucleotides line up with TRBD2. TRBV23-1 is designated an ORF whose function remains uncertain. Trimming took 7 bases from V and 7 from J; bases not matched to a gene: 12. This CDR3 spans 16 amino acids. Written as DNA, the CDR3 is TGCGCCAGCACCAAAGGGACTAGCGGACTACAGAATGAGCAGTTCTTC. Protein product: CASTKGTSGLQNEQFF.

J is TRBJ1-6 and V is TRBV30; 7 positions agree with TRBD1. With 5 bases clipped from V and 1 base from J, the junction kept 5 bases outside the gene matches. Germline V gene data show CDR1 as GTSNPN and CDR2 as SVGIG (reference sequence). The CDR3 is 15 residues long. CDR3 bases: TGTGCCTGGCAGACAGGGCTATCCTATAATTCACCCCTCCACTTT. Its protein product is CAWQTGLSYNSPLHF.

This clone appeared a few times. The chain couples TRBV7-9 to TRBJ2-3, with D hard to call. Trimming shortened V by 1 base and J by 2 bases, and 10 bases separated the two germline ends. The CDR3 spans 15 residues. Germline V gene sequence: CDR1 SEHNR, CDR2 FQNEAQ (reference sequence). The CDR3 nucleotides are TGTGCCAGCAGCTTAGACCGCAGGTACACAGATACGCAGTATTTT. Translated: CASSLDRRYTDTQYF.

The V gene is TRBV6-1, the J gene TRBJ1-2; the D gene is possibly TRBD1 (5 bases). V was shortened by 2 bases and J by 8 bases, with 15 bases between the two germline ends. This CDR3 contains 14 residues. Germline V gene sequence: CDR1 MNHNS, CDR2 SASEGT. CDR3 protein: CASSERGNLYGYTF. The CDR3 DNA reads TGTGCCAGCAGTGAACGGGGGAACTTGTACGGCTACACCTTC.

The count of this clone is one. The rearrangement links TRBV7-6 to TRBJ2-2, with 12 bases fitting TRBD1. Trimming cost V 2 bases and J 3 bases; bases outside gene matches: 10. The CDR3 is 19 residues long. Germline V gives CDR1 SGHVS, CDR2 FNYEAQ. CDR3 DNA: TGTGCCAGCAGCTTAAATCCGGGACAGGGGGCCGAGTACACCGGGGAGCTGTTTTTT. It translates to CASSLNPGQGAEYTGELFF. The full variable domain, rest sourced from reference TRBV7-6 and TRBJ2-2, is GAGVSQSPRYKVTKRGQDVALRCDPISGHVSLYWYRQALGQGPEFLTYFNYEAQQDKSGLPNDRFSAERPEGSISTLTIQRTEQRDSAMYRCASSLNPGQGAEYTGELFFGEGSRLTVL.

The chain combines TRBV2 with TRBJ2-2; TRBD1 matches at 7 bases. CDR1 is SNHLY, CDR2 FYNNEI, per germline. The length of the CDR3 is 15 residues. Losses at the gene ends were 6 bases for V and 1 base for J; bases not matched to a gene: 5. DNA of the CDR3: TGTGCCAGCAGACCGGGACAGCTGAACACCGGGGAGCTGTTTTTT. As protein: CASRPGQLNTGELFF.

A note on this clone: The sample carries other DNA sequences with the same CDR3. This chain uses TRBV20-1 with TRBJ2-5; tentative D call: TRBD1 (5 bases). Germline values: CDR1 DFQATT, CDR2 SNEGSKA (reference sequence). V dropped 2 bases and J dropped 4 bases, with 5 bases sitting between them. CDR3 size: 11 residues. CDR3 region: CSARRGETQYF. The CDR3 coding sequence is TGCAGTGCTAGAAGGGGAGAGACCCAGTACTTC.